Below are 7 T cell receptor beta chains sequenced from a single sample in a study of identifying expanded T cells in peripheral blood. Data came from immunoSEQ multiplex PCR; TCRdb stores just in-frame clones and leaves some out. The repertoire includes about 94,000 clones, around 90% of them detected once, and under 6.5% sits in the top ten. The sample was blood. These receptors originate from a person between 18 and 75 years old in good health.

The CDR3 region is CASSSYTSVPVPEAFF. The CDR3 bases are TGCGCCAGCAGCTCCTATACGTCGGTCCCTGTCCCCGAAGCTTTCTTT. This sequence joins TRBV5-1 and TRBJ1-1; D unclear. CDR3 length equals 16 residues. The germline gives CDR1 SGHRS, CDR2 YFSETQ. V was trimmed by 3 bases and J by 8 bases, leaving 23 bases between them.

The V call is TRBV11-2, the J call TRBJ2-1, with 10 bases identical to TRBD2. V lost 0 bases to trimming and J lost 7 bases; unmatched junction nucleotides: 9. CDR3 length: 17 residues. Germline CDR1 reads SGHAT; CDR2 reads FQNNGV. CDR3 DNA sequence: TGTGCCAGCAGCTTAGACAGGGGAAGCGGGAGGGGAAATGAGCAGTTCTTC. Residues: CASSLDRGSGRGNEQFF.

Only a few counts were recorded for this clone. This chain uses TRBV9 with TRBJ1-1; TRBD1 might be the D (5 bases). Germline V gives CDR1 SGDLS, CDR2 YYNGEE. Trimming left V 0 bases short and J 0 bases short, with 9 bases between. This CDR3 is built from 15 residues. CDR3 in DNA: TGTGCCAGCAGCGTAGCGGGGGTTTTGAACACTGAAGCTTTCTTT. Translated: CASSVAGVLNTEAFF.

The chain carries TRBV2 and TRBJ2-2, with D unclear. CDR3 length equals 15 residues. Germline V gives CDR1 SNHLY, CDR2 FYNNEI. V gave up 0 bases and J gave up 4 bases, with 9 bases separating them. CDR3 sequence (DNA): TGTGCCAGCAGTGAAGCGCATGGCTTCACCGGGGAGCTGTTTTTT. Translating gives CASSEAHGFTGELFF.

This clone came up once. This rearrangement joins TRBV11-3 to TRBJ1-2; D gene uncertain. The germline CDR1 and CDR2 sequences are SGHNT and YENEEA. The CDR3 is 18 amino acids. V lost 5 bases and J lost 3, with 25 bases in between. CDR3 in DNA: TGTGCCAGCAGCCCGCTCGTAGGTTTTTCATCCCGGGACTATGGCTACACCTTC. Translation gives CASSPLVGFSSRDYGYTF.

The rearrangement links TRBV5-6 to TRBJ1-5, with TRBD1 as a possible D gene (5 bases). Germline V gene data show CDR1 as SGHDT and CDR2 as YYEEEE. The CDR3 length is 14 residues. V gave up 3 bases and J gave up 6 bases, with 13 bases separating them. The CDR3 bases are TGTGCCAGCAGCTCTAGGCAGGGAGGTCAGCCCCAGCATTTT. Protein product: CASSSRQGGQPQHF.

The rearrangement links TRBV11-3 to TRBJ2-1, with TRBD2 as a possible D gene (7 bases). V was pared by 5 bases and J by 8 bases, with 22 bases between. Germline lookup yields CDR1 SGHNT and CDR2 YENEEA. The CDR3 length is 16 residues. The CDR3 coding sequence is TGTGCCAGCAGCCCAGGGAGTCGGGGGGCGAGTGATGAGCAGTTCTTC. Translating it yields CASSPGSRGASDEQFF.